This T cell receptor (beta chain) originates from a study of blood T cell repertoires in COVID-19. The V end lost 9 bases, the J end lost 0 bases, and 9 bases lay between the germline ends. CDR3 length equals 13 residues. Germline V lookup: CDR1 SGHRS, CDR2 YFSETQ. Cohort placement rested on clinical history that participants reported themselves. This table comes from immunoSEQ multiplex PCR, and its TCRdb copy is limited to in-frame clones, with some not included. The sample has 170,000 or so clones, 88% seen once. The TCR sequence derives from a woman between 18 and 29 years old who had recovered from COVID-19. V usage is TRBV5-1 and J usage is TRBJ1-4; D ambiguous. The sequencing input was PBMCs or T cells enriched from blood (not recorded which). The CDR3 spells CATRLATNEKLFF. The CDR3 DNA reads as TGCGCCACCCGACTAGCAACTAATGAAAAACTGTTTTTT.